Shown below are 9 T cell receptor beta chains from a single sample sequenced in a study of cytotoxic CD8 clonotypes in ibrutinib-treated CLL. Libraries were prepared by immunoSEQ multiplex PCR; TCRdb keeps only in-frame clonotypes and omits some of them. The sample lists 40,000 to 55,000 clones, approximately 87% seen once, with roughly 20% in the top ten. Here the sequenced sample was PBMCs, taken after 24 months of ibrutinib treatment. The receptors were gathered from a human donor with chronic lymphocytic leukemia.

The rearrangement uses TRBV5-4 and TRBJ2-1, with unresolved D. The CDR3 has 13 amino acids. Per germline, CDR1 SGHNT and CDR2 YYREEE (reference sequence). V lost 1 base and J lost 6, with 8 bases in between. The CDR3: CASSLSNRNEQFF. The CDR3 nucleotides read TGTGCCAGCAGCTTGTCTAACCGCAATGAGCAGTTCTTC.

This clone was detected only once. The V gene is TRBV7-2, the J gene TRBJ2-7, with 7 positions matching TRBD1. V dropped 3 bases and J dropped 3; count of bases not matched to a gene: 5. This CDR3 spans 14 amino acids. Per germline, CDR1 SGHTA and CDR2 FQGNSA. CDR3 region: CASSLGQWDYEQYF. The CDR3 DNA is TGTGCCAGCAGCTTGGGACAGTGGGACTACGAGCAGTACTTC.

This clone came up once. The J gene is TRBJ1-5, the V gene TRBV7-2; D gene uncertain. The germline CDR1 and CDR2 sequences are SGHTA and FQGNSA. V shed 1 base and J shed 5 bases, with 15 bases lying between them. This CDR3 spans 16 amino acids. The CDR3, as DNA: TGTGCCAGCAGCTTAGGAATGGGTAGAGCGGATCAGCCCCAGCATTTT. It translates to CASSLGMGRADQPQHF.

CDR3 amino acids: CASSLAGRGSSYNEQFF. In DNA form, the CDR3 reads TGTGCCAGCAGCTTGGCCGGGAGGGGTAGCTCCTACAATGAGCAGTTCTTC. The genes are TRBV5-4 and TRBJ2-1; the match to TRBD2 covers 8 bases. This CDR3 is 17 amino acids long. Looked up from germline, CDR1 is SGHNT and CDR2 is YYREEE (reference sequence). The trim removed 0 bases at V and 0 bases at J, leaving 5 bases unmatched.

In its sample, this clone was seen a few times. The genes are TRBV14 and TRBJ2-7; 11 nucleotides agree with TRBD2. This CDR3 is built from 17 residues. Germline V gene sequence: CDR1 SGHDN, CDR2 FVKESK. V shed 1 base and J 2 bases; nucleotides not matched to a gene: 7. In nucleotides, the CDR3 is TGTGCCAGCAGCCAAGGTGTCCTAGCGGGAGGCACCTACGAGCAGTACTTC. Protein product: CASSQGVLAGGTYEQYF.

The V gene is TRBV4-2, the J gene TRBJ2-5, with TRBD2 matching 9 bases. The germline V gene has CDR1 LGHNA and CDR2 YNFKEQ. The CDR3 sequence is 17 residues long. V shed 4 bases, J shed 0 bases, and the junction held 9 bases outside the gene matches. The CDR3 protein is CASSLGLAGDYQETQYF. As DNA, the CDR3 is TGTGCCAGCAGCCTGGGACTAGCCGGGGATTACCAAGAGACCCAGTACTTC.

This chain connects TRBV5-1 to TRBJ2-5; a possible D gene is TRBD2 (6 bases). Germline values: CDR1 SGHRS, CDR2 YFSETQ. V lost 0 bases and J 2 bases, leaving 11 bases between the germline ends. The CDR3 runs 15 residues. In DNA, the CDR3 is TGCGCCAGCAGCTTGGAGGTTGGAGGGCAAGAGACCCAGTACTTC. Its protein product is CASSLEVGGQETQYF.

The CDR3 DNA sequence: TGCAGTGCACGGCAGGGGGATGGCTACACCTTC. This encodes CSARQGDGYTF. The J gene is TRBJ1-2, the V gene TRBV20-1; 7 bases match TRBD1. V shed 6 bases, J shed 6 bases, and the junction held 4 bases outside the gene matches. The CDR3 length is 11 residues. Germline CDR1 and CDR2: DFQATT and SNEGSKA (reference sequence).

In this sample, this clone turned up a few times. This sequence joins TRBV30 and TRBJ1-1; no clear D. The germline V gene encodes CDR1 GTSNPN and CDR2 SVGIG (reference sequence). Trimming removed 2 bases at V and 4 bases at J, with 11 bases between. The CDR3 sequence is 13 residues long. The CDR3 region is CAWSLGSVTEAFF. The CDR3 nucleotides read TGTGCCTGGAGTCTAGGGTCGGTCACTGAAGCTTTCTTT.